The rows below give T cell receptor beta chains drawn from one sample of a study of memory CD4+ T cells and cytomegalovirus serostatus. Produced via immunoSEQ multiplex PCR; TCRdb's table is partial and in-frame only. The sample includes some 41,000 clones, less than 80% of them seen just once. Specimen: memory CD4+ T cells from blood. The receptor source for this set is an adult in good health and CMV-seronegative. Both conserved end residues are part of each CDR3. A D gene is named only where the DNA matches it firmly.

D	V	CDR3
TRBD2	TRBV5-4	CASSNSAGGHIQYF
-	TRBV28	CASSFPGEWNEQFF
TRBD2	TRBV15	CATSELLAGGEYEQYF
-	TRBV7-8	CASSLDRTTNEKLFF
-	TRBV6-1	CASSEAMTSYEQYF
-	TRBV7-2	CASSLEGPSPYFTYEQYF
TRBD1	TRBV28	CASSLSRTGVRPQHF
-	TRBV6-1	CASSARPTEAFF
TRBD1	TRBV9	CASSGKGTGVGGYTF
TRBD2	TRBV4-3	CASSQGFIPGLAGGPHEQYF
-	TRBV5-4	CASSLGGEETQYF
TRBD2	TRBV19	CASSIMPYSILAGEGGNSYNEQFF
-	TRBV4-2	CASSQNMLNRGANVLTF
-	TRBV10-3	CAISGRISSGHEQYF
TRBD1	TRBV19	CASSLHRGVQETQYF
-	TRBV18	CASSLNGEGDTQYF
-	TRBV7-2	CASSLDRFAGNTIYF